This T cell receptor beta chain was identified during a study of regulatory T cells in long-lasting Graves disease. Trimming removed 7 bases at V and 2 bases at J, with 15 bases between. Germline V gene lookup returns CDR1 LNHDA and CDR2 SQIVND (reference sequence). The length of the CDR3 is 15 residues. Through Arm-PCR of CDR3 regions and iRepertoire HTBI primers, TCR beta libraries were built. TCRdb reanalysed the multiplex PCR reads using MiXCR and keeps one entry per CDR3 protein. Among around 480,000 distinct CDR3 sequences, 15% to 20% were seen once, and the ten largest hold 20% to 30%. This clonotype was picked up many times. The time point here: newly diagnosed GD, antithyroid drugs for less than 3 months. From RNA extracted from PBMCs, the TCR library was made. The sample also formed part of further work on T cells in Graves' hyperthyroidism and ophthalmopathy.

The sequence was collected from a woman in her forties or fifties with Graves disease. The source was peripheral blood mononuclear cells (PBMCs), collected at new diagnosis, from a patient treated with antithyroid drugs. The chain recombines TRBV19 with TRBJ2-1, with D possibly TRBD1 on 5 matching bases. The CDR3 nucleotides are TGTGCCAGTATGGGGCGCAAACATCCCTACAATGAGCAGTTCTTC. It encodes CASMGRKHPYNEQFF.